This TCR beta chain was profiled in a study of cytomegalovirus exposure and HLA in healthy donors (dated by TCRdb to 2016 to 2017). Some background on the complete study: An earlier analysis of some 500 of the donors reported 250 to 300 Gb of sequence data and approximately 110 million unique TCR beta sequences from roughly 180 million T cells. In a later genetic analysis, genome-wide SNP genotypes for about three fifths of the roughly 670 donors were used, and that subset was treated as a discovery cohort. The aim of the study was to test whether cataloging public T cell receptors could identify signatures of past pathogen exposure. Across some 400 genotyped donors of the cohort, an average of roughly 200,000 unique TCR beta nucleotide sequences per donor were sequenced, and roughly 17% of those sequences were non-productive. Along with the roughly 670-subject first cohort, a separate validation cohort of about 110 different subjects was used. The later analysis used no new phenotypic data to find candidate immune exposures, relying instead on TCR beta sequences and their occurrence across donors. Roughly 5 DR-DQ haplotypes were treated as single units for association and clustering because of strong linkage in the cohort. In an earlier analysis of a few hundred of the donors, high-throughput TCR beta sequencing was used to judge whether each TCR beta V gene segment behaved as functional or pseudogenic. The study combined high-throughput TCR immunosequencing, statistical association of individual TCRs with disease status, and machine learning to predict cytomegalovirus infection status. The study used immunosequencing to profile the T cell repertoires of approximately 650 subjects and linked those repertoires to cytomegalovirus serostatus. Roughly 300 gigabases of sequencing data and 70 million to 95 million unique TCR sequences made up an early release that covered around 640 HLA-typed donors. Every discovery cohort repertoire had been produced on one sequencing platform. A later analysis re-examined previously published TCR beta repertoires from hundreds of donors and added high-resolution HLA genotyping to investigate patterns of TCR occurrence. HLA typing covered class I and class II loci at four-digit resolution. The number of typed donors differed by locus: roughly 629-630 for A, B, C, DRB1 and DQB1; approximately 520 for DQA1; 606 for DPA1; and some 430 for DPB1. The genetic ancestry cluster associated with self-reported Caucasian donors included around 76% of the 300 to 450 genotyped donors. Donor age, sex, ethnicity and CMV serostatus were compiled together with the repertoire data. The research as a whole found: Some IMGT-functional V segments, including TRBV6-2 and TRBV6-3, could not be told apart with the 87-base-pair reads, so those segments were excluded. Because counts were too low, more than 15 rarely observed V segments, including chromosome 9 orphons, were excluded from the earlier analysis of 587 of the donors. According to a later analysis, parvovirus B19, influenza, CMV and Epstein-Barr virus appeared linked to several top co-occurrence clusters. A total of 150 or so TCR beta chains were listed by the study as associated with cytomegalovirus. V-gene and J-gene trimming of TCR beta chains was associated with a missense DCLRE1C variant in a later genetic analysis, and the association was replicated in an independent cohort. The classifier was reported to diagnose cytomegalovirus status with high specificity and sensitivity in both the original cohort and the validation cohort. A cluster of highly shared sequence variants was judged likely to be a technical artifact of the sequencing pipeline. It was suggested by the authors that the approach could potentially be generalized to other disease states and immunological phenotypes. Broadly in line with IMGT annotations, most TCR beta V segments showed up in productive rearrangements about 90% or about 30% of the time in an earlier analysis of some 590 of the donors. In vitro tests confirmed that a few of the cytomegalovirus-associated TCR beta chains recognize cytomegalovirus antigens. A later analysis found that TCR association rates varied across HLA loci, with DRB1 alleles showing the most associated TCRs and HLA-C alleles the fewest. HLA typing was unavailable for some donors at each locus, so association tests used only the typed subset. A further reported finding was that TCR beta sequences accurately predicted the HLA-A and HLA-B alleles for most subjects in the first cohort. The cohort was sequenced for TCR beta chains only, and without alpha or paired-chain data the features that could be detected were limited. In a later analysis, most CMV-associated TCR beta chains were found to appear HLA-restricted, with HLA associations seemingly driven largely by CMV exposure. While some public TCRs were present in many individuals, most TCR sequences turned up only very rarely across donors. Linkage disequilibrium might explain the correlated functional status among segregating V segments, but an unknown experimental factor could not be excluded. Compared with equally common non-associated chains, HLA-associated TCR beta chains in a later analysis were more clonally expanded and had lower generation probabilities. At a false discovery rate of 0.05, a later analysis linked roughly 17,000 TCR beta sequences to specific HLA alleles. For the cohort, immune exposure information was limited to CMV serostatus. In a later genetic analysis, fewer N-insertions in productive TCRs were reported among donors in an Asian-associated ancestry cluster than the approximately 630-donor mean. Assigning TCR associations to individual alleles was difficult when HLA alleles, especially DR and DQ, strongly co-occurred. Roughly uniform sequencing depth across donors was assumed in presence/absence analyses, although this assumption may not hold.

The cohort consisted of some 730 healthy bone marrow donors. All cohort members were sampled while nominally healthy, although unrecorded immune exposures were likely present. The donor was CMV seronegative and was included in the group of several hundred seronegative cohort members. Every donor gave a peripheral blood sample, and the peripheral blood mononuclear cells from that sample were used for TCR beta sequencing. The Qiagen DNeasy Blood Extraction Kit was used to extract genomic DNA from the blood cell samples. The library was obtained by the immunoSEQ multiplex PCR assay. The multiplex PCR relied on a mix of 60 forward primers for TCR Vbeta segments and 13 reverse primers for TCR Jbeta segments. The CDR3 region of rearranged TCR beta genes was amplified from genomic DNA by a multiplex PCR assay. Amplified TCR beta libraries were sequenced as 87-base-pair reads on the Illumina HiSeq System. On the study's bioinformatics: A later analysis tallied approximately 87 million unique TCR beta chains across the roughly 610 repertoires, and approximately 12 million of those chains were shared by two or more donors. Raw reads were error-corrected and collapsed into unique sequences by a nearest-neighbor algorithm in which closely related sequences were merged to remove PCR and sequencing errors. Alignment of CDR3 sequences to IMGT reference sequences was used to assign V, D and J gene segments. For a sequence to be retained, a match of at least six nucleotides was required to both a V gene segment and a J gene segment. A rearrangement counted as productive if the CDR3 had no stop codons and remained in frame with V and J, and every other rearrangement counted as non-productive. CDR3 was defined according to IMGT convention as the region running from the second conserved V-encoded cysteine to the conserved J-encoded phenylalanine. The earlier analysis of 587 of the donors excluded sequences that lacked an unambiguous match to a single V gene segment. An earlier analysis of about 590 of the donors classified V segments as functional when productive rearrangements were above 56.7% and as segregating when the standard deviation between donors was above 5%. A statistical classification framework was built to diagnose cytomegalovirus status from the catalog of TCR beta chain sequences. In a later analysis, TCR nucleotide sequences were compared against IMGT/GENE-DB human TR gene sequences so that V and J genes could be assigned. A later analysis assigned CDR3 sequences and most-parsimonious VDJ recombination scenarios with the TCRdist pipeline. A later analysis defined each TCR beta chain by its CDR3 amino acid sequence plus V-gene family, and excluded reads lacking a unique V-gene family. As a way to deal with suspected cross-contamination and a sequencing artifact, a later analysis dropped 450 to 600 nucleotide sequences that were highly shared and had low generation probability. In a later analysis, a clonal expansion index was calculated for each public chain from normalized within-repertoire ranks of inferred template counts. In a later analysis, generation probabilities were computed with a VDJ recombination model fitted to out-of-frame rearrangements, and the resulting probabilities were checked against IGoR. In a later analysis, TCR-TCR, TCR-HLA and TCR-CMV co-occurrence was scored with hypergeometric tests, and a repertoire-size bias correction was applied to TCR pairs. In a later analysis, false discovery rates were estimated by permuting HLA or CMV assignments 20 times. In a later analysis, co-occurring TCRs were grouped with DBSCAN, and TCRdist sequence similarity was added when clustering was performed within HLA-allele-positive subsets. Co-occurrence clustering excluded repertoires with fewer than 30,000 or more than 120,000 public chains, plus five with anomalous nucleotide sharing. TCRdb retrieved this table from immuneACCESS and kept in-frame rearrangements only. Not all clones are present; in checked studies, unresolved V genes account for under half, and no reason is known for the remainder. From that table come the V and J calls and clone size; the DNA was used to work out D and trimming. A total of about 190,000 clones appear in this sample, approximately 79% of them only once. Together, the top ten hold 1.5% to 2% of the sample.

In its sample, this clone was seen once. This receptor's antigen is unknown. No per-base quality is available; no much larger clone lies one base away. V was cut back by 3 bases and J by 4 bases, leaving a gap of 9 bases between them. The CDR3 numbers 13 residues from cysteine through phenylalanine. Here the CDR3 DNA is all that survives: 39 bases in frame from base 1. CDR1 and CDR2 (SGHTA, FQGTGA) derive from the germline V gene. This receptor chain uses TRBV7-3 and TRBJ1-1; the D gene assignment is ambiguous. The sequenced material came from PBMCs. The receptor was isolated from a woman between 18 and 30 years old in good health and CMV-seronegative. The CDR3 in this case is CASSFSVGTEAFF. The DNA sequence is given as TGTGCCAGCAGCTTCTCGGTTGGCACTGAAGCTTTCTTT.